Detailed here is one T cell receptor (beta chain). It lacks a known antigen. Per-base qualities were not stored, and no clone one base away is much larger. What the time point label conveys for this sample: week 5, during vaccination. Each vaccine dose was 300 ug of a 20-mer mutant IDH1 peptide in Montanide, given subcutaneously with topical imiquimod. Donors had newly diagnosed WHO grade 3 or 4 IDH1-mutant astrocytomas with loss of nuclear ATRX. The samples were drawn from NOA16, a multicentre, single-arm, open-label phase I trial in Germany that tested a mutant IDH1 peptide vaccine in humans for the first time. Genomic DNA for TCRB sequencing was extracted from EDTA blood using the DNeasy Blood and Tissue Kit. The CDR3 covers 11 residues, taking in both the cysteine and the phenylalanine. The only DNA kept is the CDR3, 33 bases in frame from the first base. At the junction V is shortened by 4 bases and J by 6 bases; bases outside the gene matches: 1. CDR1 and CDR2 are read off the germline V gene (reference sequence) as GTSNPN and SVGIG.

The sample originates from a study of a mutant IDH1 vaccine in newly diagnosed glioma (dated by TCRdb to about 2021). For the study in its entirety: Patients were given eight vaccinations, in weeks 1, 3, 5, 7, 11, 15, 19 and 23, which matched visits V03 through V10. Vaccination started 4-6 weeks after radiotherapy alone, or was given together with temozolomide cycles in the groups whose treatment included chemotherapy. Of the approximately 35 treated patients, around 62% were male and approximately 38% were female, and a mean age of 40.4 years was recorded. Prior to enrollment, standard therapy consisting of radiotherapy alone, temozolomide alone, or radiochemotherapy with temozolomide had been administered to patients, with the combination being received by most patients. Peripheral blood was drawn at six visits: V03 (baseline), V05, V07, V10, V12 and V13. For exploratory analyses, longitudinal TCRB deep sequencing was carried out in about two dozen treated patients wherever samples were available.

Library creation used the immunoSEQ multiplex PCR assay. Rearranged TCR beta chain sequences were amplified with the hsTCRB Kit following the manufacturer's protocol. TCRB libraries were sequenced on an Illumina MiSeq. The source study handled its data this way. Demultiplexing, trimming and gene mapping were performed with the kit vendor's proprietary platform. Sourced from immuneACCESS, this table was stored by TCRdb with only in-frame sequences that have V and J called. A share of the clones is absent; for the studies checked, an unresolved V gene accounts for under half, and the remainder has no known explanation. For V, J and clone size, that table is used; D and trimming come from the DNA. The sample table lists about 50,000 clones, around 80% of them with a count of one. The ten largest clones capture over 7% of the sample. Here is what the overall study found, with its caveats: Vaccine-induced immune responses across multiple MHC alleles were detected in approximately 94% of patients. No apparent relationship was observed between pseudoprogression and alterations in the top peripheral T cell clonotypes detected by TCRB sequencing. According to the authors, sample limitations meant that analyses of patient blood samples could not be reproduced. PBMC samples for TCRB deep sequencing were selected based on availability.

The chain links TRBV30 with TRBJ2-3, with 7 bases matching TRBD1. Source: PBMCs, taken from a glioma patient whose treatment included an IDH1 peptide vaccine. The receptor's source is a woman in her 50s with glioma. The CDR3 region reads CAWTRGDTQYF. The bases read TGTGCCTGGACCAGGGGGGATACGCAGTATTTT.